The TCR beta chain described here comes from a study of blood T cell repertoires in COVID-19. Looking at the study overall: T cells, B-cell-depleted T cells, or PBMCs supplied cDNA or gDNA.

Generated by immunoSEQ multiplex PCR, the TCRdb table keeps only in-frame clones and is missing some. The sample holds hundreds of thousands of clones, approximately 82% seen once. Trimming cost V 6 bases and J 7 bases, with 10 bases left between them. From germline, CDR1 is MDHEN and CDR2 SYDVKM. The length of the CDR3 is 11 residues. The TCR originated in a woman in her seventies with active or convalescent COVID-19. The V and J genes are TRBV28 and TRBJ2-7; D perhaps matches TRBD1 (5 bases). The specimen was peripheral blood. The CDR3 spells CASRGAIEQYF. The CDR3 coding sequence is TGTGCCAGCAGAGGGGCAATTGAGCAGTACTTC.